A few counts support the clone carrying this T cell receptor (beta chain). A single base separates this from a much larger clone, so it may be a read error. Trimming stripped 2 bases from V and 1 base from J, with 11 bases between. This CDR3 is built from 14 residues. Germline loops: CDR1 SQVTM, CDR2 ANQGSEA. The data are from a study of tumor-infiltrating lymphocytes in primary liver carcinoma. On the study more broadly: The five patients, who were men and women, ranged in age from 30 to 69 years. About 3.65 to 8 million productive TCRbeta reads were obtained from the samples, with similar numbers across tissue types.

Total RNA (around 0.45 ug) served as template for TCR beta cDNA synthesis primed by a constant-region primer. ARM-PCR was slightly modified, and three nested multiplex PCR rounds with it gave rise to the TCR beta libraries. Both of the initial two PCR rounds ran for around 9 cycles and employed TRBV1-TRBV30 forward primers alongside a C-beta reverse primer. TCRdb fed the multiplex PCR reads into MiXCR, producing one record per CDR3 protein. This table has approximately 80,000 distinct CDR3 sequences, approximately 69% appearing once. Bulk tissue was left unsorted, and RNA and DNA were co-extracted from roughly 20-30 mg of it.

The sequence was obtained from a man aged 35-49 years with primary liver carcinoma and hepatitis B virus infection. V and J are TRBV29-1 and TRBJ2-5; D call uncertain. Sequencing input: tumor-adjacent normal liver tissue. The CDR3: CSVEFPVAQETQYF. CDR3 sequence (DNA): TGCAGCGTTGAATTCCCAGTCGCCCAAGAGACCCAGTACTTC.